This entry features one T cell receptor beta chain sequence. This clone's antigen is unknown. The sample holds no much larger clone one base away, and base qualities are not on file. Libraries came from the immunoSEQ multiplex PCR assay. Sourced from immuneACCESS, this table was stored by TCRdb with only in-frame sequences that have V and J called. A share of the clones is absent; for the studies checked, an unresolved V gene accounts for under half, and the remainder has no known explanation. For this sample the table gives roughly 15,000 clones, of which more than 70% were detected only once. The top ten clones comprise 9.5% to 13% of the sample. Repertoires were sampled multiple times during chemoradiotherapy, which allowed clonal expansion in the tumor microenvironment to be followed. This sample stems from a study of chemoradiotherapy in HPV16-positive cancers (dated 2022 in TCRdb). About the study as a whole: Candidate HPV-specific T-cell clones and common TCR motifs were defined by functional T-cell assays performed on cells from two HPV16-positive patients. The study asked whether T-cell immunity to the HPV oncoproteins E6 and E7 changes during chemoradiotherapy and whether this immunity affects survival. TCR repertoires from more than 70 patients with HPV-related cancers were then used to track the candidate HPV-specific TCRs and motifs.

Points the paper makes about the study in general: The functional definition of HPV-specific T cells came from only a couple of HPV16-positive patients, and the survival association was reported for HPV16-positive patients. Expansion of candidate HPV-specific clones and E7-related TCR motifs was observed in the tumor microenvironment during treatment, whereas no such expansion was observed for non-HPV-specific T cells. In HPV16-positive patients, expansion of HPV-responsive T cells during chemoradiotherapy was found to be associated with improved recurrence-free survival.

The sequence was obtained from a human donor with HPV-associated anogenital cancer. The sample was acquired from a patient who underwent chemoradiotherapy.

The DNA sequence is as follows: TGTGCCAGCAGCACCGAAACAGGGGTAGGGGCCCAGTACTTC. It translates as CASSTETGVGAQYF. The sequence links TRBV11-2 to TRBJ2-5; 7 nucleotides in the junction match TRBD1. After removal of 5 bases from V and 9 bases from J, the junction retains 12 bases not matched to a gene. CDR1 and CDR2 are read off the germline V gene as SGHAT and FQNNGV. Including cysteine and phenylalanine, the CDR3 has 14 amino acids. Only the CDR3 region is kept as DNA, spanning 42 bases read in frame from base 1.